Below are 18 T cell receptor beta chains sequenced from a single sample in a study of identical twins. TCRdb reanalysed the 5' RACE reads using MiXCR and keeps one entry per CDR3 protein. The sample includes 420,000 or so distinct CDR3 sequences, roughly 20% of them seen just once. The sequenced material came from naive T cells sorted from blood. The receptors come from a man aged 50-60 years in good health.

This clonotype was counted at least ten times. This sequence joins TRBV15 and TRBJ2-1; 7 nucleotides line up with TRBD2. The CDR3 is made up of 18 amino acids. Germline CDR1 and CDR2: LNHNV and YYDKDF (reference sequence). The ends lost 3 bases at V and 0 bases at J; junction bases unmatched: 11. As DNA, the CDR3 is TGTGCCACCAGCAGCCCTATGGGCGGGGGAAACTCCTACAATGAGCAGTTCTTC. Translating it yields CATSSPMGGGNSYNEQFF.

The chain uses TRBV5-1 and TRBJ1-2; D is possibly TRBD1 (6 bases). Germline CDR1 SGHRS, CDR2 YFSETQ. V lost 3 bases to trimming and J lost 3 bases, with 24 bases between them. The CDR3 runs to 18 residues. The CDR3 DNA reads TGCGCCAGCAGCTCGGAGGGACCTTACAGGGAGGTTGACTATGGCTACACCTTC. It specifies CASSSEGPYREVDYGYTF.

This clonotype appeared a few times. The gene calls are TRBV9 and TRBJ2-7; 10 positions match TRBD2. The CDR3 runs to 15 residues. With 4 bases clipped from V and 1 base from J, the junction kept 5 bases outside the gene matches. CDR1 and CDR2 from the germline V gene are SGDLS and YYNGEE. The DNA of the CDR3 is TGTGCCAGCAGCCCAGGACTAGCGGAGTCCTACGAGCAGTACTTC. This encodes CASSPGLAESYEQYF.

The table lists this clonotype with a count of one. This sequence joins TRBV5-6 and TRBJ1-2; unclear D gene. Trimming removed 0 bases from V and 4 bases from J, with 13 bases in between. The germline V gene has CDR1 SGHDT and CDR2 YYEEEE. The CDR3 is 15 residues long. The CDR3 DNA reads TGTGCCAGCAGCTTGGTGTCATTGGGTGCCTATGGCTACACCTTC. It translates to CASSLVSLGAYGYTF.

This clonotype was detected many times. The chain combines TRBV11-2 with TRBJ2-7; 7 nucleotides align to TRBD2. The germline CDR1 and CDR2 sequences are SGHAT and FQNNGV. The junction had 14 bases not matched to a gene; V was cut back by 2 bases and J by 1 base. This CDR3 contains 18 residues. Written as DNA, the CDR3 is TGTGCCAGCAGCTTACCATCCGCTGGACTAGATACTTCCTACGAGCAGTACTTC. Its protein is CASSLPSAGLDTSYEQYF.

The chain recombines TRBV11-2 with TRBJ2-7; 7 nucleotides agree with TRBD2. With 4 bases clipped from V and 3 bases from J, the junction kept 6 bases outside the gene matches. The germline CDR1 and CDR2 sequences are SGHAT and FQNNGV. The CDR3 totals 14 residues. DNA of the CDR3: TGTGCCAGCAGCTCCCAGGGAGGGGACTACGAGCAGTACTTC. It codes for CASSSQGGDYEQYF.

The rearrangement uses TRBV7-9 and TRBJ2-7; TRBD2 might be the D (5 bases). Trimming shortened V by 1 base and J by 9 bases, and 13 bases separated the two germline ends. The CDR3 is 13 amino acids. Germline-derived CDR1 and CDR2 are SEHNR and FQNEAQ (reference sequence). The CDR3 spells CASSLGGVEGQYF. In nucleotides, the CDR3 is TGTGCCAGCAGCTTAGGAGGAGTAGAGGGGCAGTACTTC.

The chain is built from TRBV4-2 and TRBJ2-1; the D gene is possibly TRBD2 (6 bases). The CDR3 extends over 17 amino acids. CDR1 is LGHNA and CDR2 is YNFKEQ in the germline V gene. Trimming removed 5 bases at V and 8 bases at J, with 25 bases between. Written as DNA, the CDR3 is TGTGCCAGCAGCATCGGGGGATTCCGGGACGAAGTGGATGAGCAGTTCTTC. Translating gives CASSIGGFRDEVDEQFF.

The chain is built from TRBV12-3 or TRBV12-4 and TRBJ1-5; D not certain. V lost 4 bases to trimming and J lost 1 base, with 8 bases between them. The CDR3 contains 14 residues. CDR3 loop: CASSWGRSNQPQHF. Here the CDR3 DNA reads TGTGCCAGCAGTTGGGGTCGGAGCAATCAGCCCCAGCATTTT.

This clonotype occurred a few times. The chain employs TRBV5-1 and TRBJ2-1, with 8 bases identical to TRBD1. The ends lost 4 bases at V and 8 bases at J; junction bases unmatched: 20. CDR1 is SGHRS, CDR2 YFSETQ, per germline. The CDR3 has 18 residues. For the CDR3, the DNA is TGCGCCAGCAGCGCAGGACAGACAGGGGTTTTTCTTGCGGATGAGCAGTTCTTC. Its translation: CASSAGQTGVFLADEQFF.

V gene TRBV7-2 combines with J gene TRBJ1-2, with D perhaps TRBD1 (5 bases). The germline gives CDR1 SGHTA, CDR2 FQGNSA. The CDR3 extends over 14 amino acids. The V and J ends lost 3 bases and 5 bases respectively, with 13 bases between them. In nucleotides, the CDR3 is TGTGCCAGCAGCTTCGTGGAGACAGCTTATGGCTACACCTTC. It encodes CASSFVETAYGYTF.

The V gene is TRBV18, the J gene TRBJ2-5; D is ambiguous. V was shortened by 2 bases and J by 2 bases, with 3 bases between the two germline ends. CDR3 length: 12 residues. The germline gives CDR1 KGHSH, CDR2 LQKENI. Written as DNA, the CDR3 is TGTGCCAGCTCACCAATGCAAGAGACCCAGTACTTC. Encoded protein: CASSPMQETQYF. Together with reference TRBV18 and TRBJ2-5, the CDR3 gives the full variable domain: NAGVMQNPRHLVRRRGQEARLRCSPMKGHSHVYWYRQLPEEGLKFMVYLQKENIIDESGMPKERFSAEFPKEGPSILRIQQVVRGDSAAYFCASSPMQETQYFGPGTRLLVL.

This clonotype was seen more than once but under ten times. The chain links TRBV7-9 to TRBJ2-1; 10 positions agree with TRBD2. The CDR3 is made up of 15 amino acids. Germline assignment: CDR1 SEHNR and CDR2 FQNEAQ (reference sequence). V trimming: 5 bases; J trimming: 4 bases; junction bases outside the gene matches: 5. The CDR3 coding sequence is TGTGCCAGCAGCGCGGGACTAGCGTTGTACAATGAGCAGTTCTTC. It codes for CASSAGLALYNEQFF.

The sample holds many counts of this clonotype. The chain carries TRBV30 and TRBJ2-1, with 12 bases aligning to TRBD2. The CDR3 is made up of 15 amino acids. Germline CDR1 is GTSNPN and CDR2 is SVGIG (reference sequence). V lost 0 bases, J lost 10 bases, and 7 bases stayed unmatched. CDR3 coding DNA: TGTGCCTGGAGTGTACGTCTAGCGGGGGGGCGGGAGCAGTTCTTC. Amino acid sequence: CAWSVRLAGGREQFF.

This clonotype was counted ten times or more. This chain connects TRBV20-1 to TRBJ1-2, with D perhaps matching TRBD1 (6 bases). Between the trimmed V and J ends, which lost 2 bases and 1 base, there was a span of 17 bases. Germline CDR1 and CDR2: DFQATT and SNEGSKA (reference sequence). This CDR3 spans 16 amino acids. The CDR3 coding sequence is TGCAGTGCTAGAAAGTGGGGGGACACTCTTAACTATGGCTACACCTTC. Protein product: CSARKWGDTLNYGYTF.

The V and J genes are TRBV28 and TRBJ2-7; possibly TRBD2 for D (5 bases). The CDR3 is 14 amino acids. The germline V gene has CDR1 MDHEN and CDR2 SYDVKM. V was shortened by 6 bases and J by 0 bases, with 12 bases between the two germline ends. The CDR3 region has the DNA TGTGCCAGCAGATCCGGGGTGAGCTCCTACGAGCAGTACTTC. Translation gives CASRSGVSSYEQYF. The full variable domain, rest sourced from reference TRBV28 and TRBJ2-7, is DVKVTQSSRYLVKRTGEKVFLECVQDMDHENMFWYRQDPGLGLRLIYFSYDVKMKEKGDIPEGYSVSREKKERFSLILESASTNQTSMYLCASRSGVSSYEQYFGPGTRLTVT.

Worth noting for this clonotype: One base away lies a much larger clone, so this may be a sequencing read error. The chain recombines TRBV4-3 with TRBJ2-7, with D perhaps TRBD2 (5 bases). The CDR3 length is 14 residues. The germline V and J ends were trimmed by 3 bases and 0 bases, with 9 bases remaining between them. Germline V gene lookup returns CDR1 LGHNA and CDR2 YSLEER. As DNA, the CDR3 is TGCGCCAGCAGCCAGGACTGGAGCTCCTACGAGCAGTACTTC. Translated, it gives CASSQDWSSYEQYF.

This clonotype was counted ten times or more. The chain couples TRBV9 to TRBJ2-1; D not certain. Germline loops: CDR1 SGDLS, CDR2 YYNGEE. V was shortened by 4 bases and J by 9 bases, with 11 bases between the two germline ends. The CDR3 covers 12 residues. This CDR3 reads CASSPPGSEQFF. For the CDR3, the DNA is TGTGCCAGCAGCCCACCAGGATCTGAGCAGTTCTTC.